This T cell receptor (beta chain) was captured in a study of T-cell memory formation after mild COVID-19. Overall study findings and caveats: The study found contracting CD4+ clones mainly in CM and EM and contracting CD8+ clones in EMRA. Some clones that responded were present in memory (sampled pre-infection), which suggests cross-reactive memory joined. Later expanders leaned CD4+, whereas clones that contracted between day 15 and 85 were balanced CD4/CD8.

With 0 bases removed from V and 14 bases from J, the gap between germline ends came to 13 bases. The CDR3 runs to 12 residues. Per germline, CDR1 LNHNV and CDR2 YYDKDF (reference sequence). Constant-segment-primed 5'RACE gave TCR alpha and TCR beta cDNA libraries with sample barcodes and UMIs. TCRdb passed the 5' RACE reads through MiXCR, listing each CDR3 protein once. The sample has more than 300,000 distinct CDR3 sequences, around 15% seen once. This clonotype was recorded a few times. Its antigen is not identified. The chain is built from TRBV15 and TRBJ1-2; possible D gene TRBD1, 5 bases. The sample comprised PBMCs or a T cell subset sorted from them (not recorded which). The sequence derives from a man between 18 and 29 years old who had mild COVID-19 (a few samples of this study predate the infection). Cell type and time point are not known. The chain's CDR3 is CATSRDEGTRTF. The CDR3 DNA follows: TGTGCCACCAGCAGAGATGAGGGGACGAGGACCTTC.